Listed below are T cell receptor beta chains from one sample, sequenced in a study of blood T cell repertoires in COVID-19. The method was immunoSEQ multiplex PCR; TCRdb's version includes in-frame clones alone and lacks a portion of them. This table holds 100,000 to 150,000 clones, more than 80% found once. Sequenced sample: peripheral blood. These receptors originate from an elderly woman with COVID-19, enrolled during active disease. Both conserved end residues are part of each CDR3. D genes are given only for firm matches. Size is stated for part of the rows, as once, few or many counts, or as a class when the clone is expanded.

15	TRBJ1-1	TRBV2	.	.	CASSPRGIGNTEAFF	TGTGCCAGCAGTCCGCGGGGGATTGGGAACACTGAAGCTTTCTTT
18	TRBJ1-2	TRBV27	.	TRBD1	CASSLNSGTQGAYYGYTF	TGTGCCAGCAGTTTAAATTCTGGCACTCAGGGGGCTTACTATGGCTACACCTTC
16	TRBJ1-3	TRBV6-5	.	.	CASSYSQFSSGNTIYF	TGTGCCAGCAGTTACTCACAGTTTAGCTCTGGAAACACCATATATTTT
16	TRBJ1-2	TRBV6-2/TRBV6-3	.	.	CASSLDPYRGGYGYTF	TGTGCCAGCAGTTTGGATCCGTATCGCGGAGGCTATGGCTACACCTTC
12	TRBJ1-2	TRBV7-9	.	.	CASSADLYGYTF	TGTGCCAGCAGCGCGGATCTATATGGCTACACCTTC
13	TRBJ1-5	TRBV2	.	.	CASSERGGQPQHF	TGTGCCAGCAGTGAACGGGGAGGCCAGCCCCAGCATTTT
13	TRBJ1-1	TRBV12-3/TRBV12-4	.	.	CASSAGRGTEAFF	TGTGCCTCTTCGGCGGGCCGCGGGACTGAAGCTTTCTTT
14	TRBJ2-2	TRBV29-1	.	.	CSGGNRPNTGELFF	TGCAGCGGGGGGAACAGGCCGAACACCGGGGAGCTGTTTTTT
15	TRBJ2-7	TRBV6-5	once	TRBD1	CASSGQGGSTDEQYF	TGTGCCAGCTCAGGACAGGGCGGCTCAACTGACGAGCAGTACTTC
17	TRBJ1-4	TRBV7-8	.	.	CASSPLTGYATNEKLFF	TGTGCCAGCAGCCCCCTAACAGGGTACGCAACTAATGAAAAACTGTTTTTT
13	TRBJ1-2	TRBV18	once	TRBD1	CASSPTGVYGYTF	TGTGCCAGCTCCCCTACAGGGGTGTATGGCTACACCTTC
14	TRBJ2-1	TRBV7-9	many	TRBD2	CASSPLVGGNEQFF	TGTGCCAGCAGCCCTCTCGTGGGGGGGAATGAGCAGTTCTTC
15	TRBJ1-3	TRBV7-7	.	.	CASSNGLSSGNTIYF	TGTGCCAGCAGCAATGGACTGTCCTCTGGAAACACCATATATTTT
15	TRBJ2-2	TRBV7-2	.	.	CASSFVAGSTGELFF	TGTGCCAGCAGCTTCGTGGCGGGAAGCACCGGGGAGCTGTTTTTT
13	TRBJ1-5	TRBV6-5	.	.	CASRGGGLEPQHF	TGTGCCAGCAGGGGTGGGGGACTCGAGCCCCAGCATTTT
15	TRBJ2-7	TRBV28	.	TRBD1	CASSLLTGTYYEQYF	TGTGCCAGCAGTTTATTGACAGGGACCTACTACGAGCAGTACTTC
16	TRBJ2-1	TRBV6-1	.	TRBD2	CASSEGVGLARNEQFF	TGTGCCAGCAGTGAAGGGGTTGGACTAGCCAGAAATGAGCAGTTCTTC
15	TRBJ1-6	TRBV27	.	TRBD1	CASSPGTGDNSPLHF	TGTGCCAGCAGTCCAGGGACAGGGGATAATTCACCCCTCCACTTT
14	TRBJ1-1	TRBV6-6	.	.	CASSYLGANTEAFF	TGTGCCAGCAGTTACTTGGGGGCTAACACTGAAGCTTTCTTT
15	TRBJ2-3	TRBV7-2	.	TRBD2	CASSLGEGSVDTQYF	TGTGCCAGCAGCTTAGGGGAGGGTAGTGTAGATACGCAGTATTTT
16	TRBJ2-5	TRBV24-1	.	TRBD2	CATSDPGLAGGETQYF	TGTGCCACCAGTGATCCGGGACTAGCGGGAGGAGAGACCCAGTACTTC
15	TRBJ1-5	TRBV6-1	.	.	CASSEGEAVLRPQHF	TGTGCCAGCAGTGAGGGGGAGGCAGTGTTAAGGCCCCAGCATTTT
15	TRBJ2-1	TRBV19	.	TRBD2	CASSIAGGGLNEQFF	TGTGCCAGTAGTATAGCGGGAGGAGGGCTCAATGAGCAGTTCTTC
14	TRBJ2-5	TRBV20-1	.	TRBD1	CSASYGTGQKTQYF	TGCAGTGCTAGTTACGGGACAGGGCAGAAGACCCAGTACTTC
17	TRBJ2-7	TRBV6-2/TRBV6-3	.	TRBD2	CASSYPPFSGSSYEQYF	TGTGCCAGCAGTTACCCCCCTTTTAGCGGGAGCTCCTACGAGCAGTACTTC
15	TRBJ1-5	TRBV6-2/TRBV6-3	.	TRBD1	CASSGQVVGNQPQHF	TGTGCCAGCAGCGGACAGGTGGTGGGCAATCAGCCCCAGCATTTT
14	TRBJ2-1	TRBV10-3	.	TRBD2	CAISRSGGDNEQFF	TGTGCCATCAGTCGTAGCGGGGGGGACAATGAGCAGTTCTTC
11	TRBJ2-5	TRBV12-3/TRBV12-4	once	.	CASSLEETQYF	TGTGCCAGCAGCCTCGAAGAGACCCAGTACTTC
14	TRBJ1-4	TRBV5-1	once	TRBD1	CASSLEGAWEKLFF	TGCGCCAGCAGCTTGGAGGGGGCGTGGGAAAAACTGTTTTTT
17	TRBJ2-3	TRBV28	.	TRBD2	CASRSWAGEVGTDTQYF	TGTGCCAGCAGGAGTTGGGCGGGAGAAGTGGGGACAGATACGCAGTATTTT
18	TRBJ1-5	TRBV7-9	.	TRBD1	CASSLASGTADSNQPQHF	TGTGCCAGCAGCTTAGCGTCTGGGACAGCTGATAGCAATCAGCCCCAGCATTTT
15	TRBJ1-1	TRBV5-4	.	.	CASSLELSMNTEAFF	TGTGCCAGCAGCTTGGAACTGAGCATGAACACTGAAGCTTTCTTT
14	TRBJ2-1	TRBV3-1/TRBV3-2	.	.	CASSQARENGVQFF	TGTGCCAGCAGCCAAGCTCGGGAGAATGGTGTCCAGTTCTTC
15	TRBJ1-1	TRBV7-8	.	TRBD1	CASSLAARGLVEAFF	TGTGCCAGCAGCTTAGCGGCCAGGGGGCTTGTTGAAGCTTTCTTT
17	TRBJ2-3	TRBV9	.	TRBD1	CASSPKTGFGLADTQYF	TGTGCCAGCAGCCCAAAGACAGGGTTCGGTCTCGCAGATACGCAGTATTTT
13	TRBJ2-2	TRBV9	.	.	CASSIGLARELFF	TGTGCCAGCAGCATCGGACTTGCCCGGGAGCTGTTTTTT
12	TRBJ2-7	TRBV9	.	.	CASSVTYYEQYF	TGTGCCAGCAGCGTAACTTACTACGAGCAGTACTTC
14	TRBJ2-2	TRBV18	.	.	CASSRDTGSGELFF	TGTGCCAGCTCACGAGATACAGGGTCCGGGGAGCTGTTTTTT
16	TRBJ1-1	TRBV7-2	.	.	CASSLQFLLGGTEAFF	TGTGCCAGCAGCTTACAGTTCCTCCTTGGAGGTACTGAAGCTTTCTTT
15	TRBJ2-7	TRBV5-1	.	.	CASSPTGTLPYAQYF	TGCGCCAGCAGCCCGACGGGGACACTTCCCTATGCGCAGTACTTC
15	TRBJ2-1	TRBV6-4	medium-sized	TRBD2	CASSEGLAGDNEQFF	TGTGCCAGCAGTGAGGGACTAGCGGGAGACAATGAGCAGTTCTTC
14	TRBJ1-1	TRBV6-5	once	.	CASTSTFMNTEAFF	TGTGCCAGCACGAGTACCTTTATGAACACTGAAGCTTTCTTT
17	TRBJ1-6	TRBV7-2	.	.	CASSLRRKGSYNSPLHF	TGTGCCAGCAGCTTACGGAGGAAGGGCTCCTATAATTCACCCCTCCACTTT
13	TRBJ2-3	TRBV19	.	.	CASSSGSTDTQYF	TGTGCCAGTTCGAGCGGGAGCACAGATACGCAGTATTTT
14	TRBJ2-5	TRBV2	.	.	CASSEWTGIETQYF	TGTGCCAGCAGTGAATGGACGGGAATAGAGACCCAGTACTTC